Following are 8 T cell receptor beta chains from one sample sequenced in a study of blood T cell repertoires in COVID-19. TCRdb's table, derived via immunoSEQ multiplex PCR, lists solely in-frame clones and lacks some. Of some 74,000 clones in the sample, approximately 80% were seen once. Sequencing was performed on peripheral blood. Receptors were obtained from a human donor in a cohort sampled during active COVID-19.

The gene calls are TRBV6-1 and TRBJ2-3; 7 nucleotides agree with TRBD1. The CDR3 consists of 16 residues. V was pared by 0 bases and J by 4 bases, with 7 bases of the junction left unmatched. CDR1 and CDR2 (germline): MNHNS, SASEGT. As DNA, the CDR3 is TGTGCCAGCAGTGAAGCCGGGACAGCCCGTGCAGATACGCAGTATTTT. It yields the protein CASSEAGTARADTQYF.

The CDR3 DNA is TGTGCCAGCAGCTTAGGGGCCGGCAATGAGCAGTTCTTC. It codes for CASSLGAGNEQFF. The V gene is TRBV7-3, the J gene TRBJ2-1; the D gene is possibly TRBD1 (5 bases). The V end was cut by 2 bases, the J end by 6 bases, with 8 bases between. The germline V gene has CDR1 SGHTA and CDR2 FQGTGA. The CDR3 length is 13 residues.

The chain recombines TRBV6-2 or TRBV6-3 with TRBJ1-2, with no clear D. Germline CDR1 and CDR2: MNHEY and SVGEGT. The CDR3 covers 14 residues. V lost 2 bases and J lost 8, with 15 bases in between. Here the CDR3 DNA reads TGTGCCAGCAGTTACGTCCGCGGTATTGAGGGCTACACCTTC. Its translation: CASSYVRGIEGYTF.

The rearrangement links TRBV7-9 to TRBJ2-1; D perhaps matches TRBD1 (6 bases). The germline gives CDR1 SEHNR, CDR2 FQNEAQ (reference sequence). Trimming pared 1 base from V and 16 bases from J, leaving 14 bases between. CDR3 size: 12 residues. CDR3 amino acids: CASSLVPGHNFF. The CDR3 nucleotides are TGTGCCAGCAGCTTAGTTCCGGGACATAATTTCTTC.

The chain recombines TRBV5-1 with TRBJ2-1; 9 bases map to TRBD1. Trimming took 1 base from V and 4 from J; bases not matched to a gene: 3. From germline, CDR1 is SGHRS and CDR2 YFSETQ. This CDR3 has 15 residues. The CDR3 protein is CASSLQQGAYNEQFF. CDR3 bases: TGCGCCAGCAGCTTGCAACAGGGGGCGTACAATGAGCAGTTCTTC. The complete variable domain, with remaining parts taken from reference TRBV5-1 and TRBJ2-1, reads KAGVTQTPRYLIKTRGQQVTLSCSPISGHRSVSWYQQTPGQGLQFLFEYFSETQRNKGNFPGRFSGRQFSNSRSEMNVSTLELGDSALYLCASSLQQGAYNEQFFGPGTRLTVL.

V gene TRBV5-1 combines with J gene TRBJ2-5; D ambiguous. The V gene's germline CDR1 is SGHRS and CDR2 YFSETQ. CDR3 size: 12 residues. V lost 4 bases and J lost 0, with 4 bases in between. CDR3 sequence: CASSRYQETQYF. The CDR3 nucleotides read TGCGCCAGCAGCCGGTACCAAGAGACCCAGTACTTC.

The chain couples TRBV19 to TRBJ2-2; D unresolved. This CDR3 is built from 14 residues. Germline V gene lookup returns CDR1 LNHDA and CDR2 SQIVND (reference sequence). Trimming pared 0 bases from V and 3 bases from J, leaving 5 bases between. CDR3 bases: TGTGCCAGTAGTATAGATCGGGACACCGGGGAGCTGTTTTTT. Its translation: CASSIDRDTGELFF.

The chain combines TRBV19 with TRBJ2-2, with TRBD2 identical over 7 bases. The junction had 11 bases not matched to a gene; V was cut back by 5 bases and J by 5 bases. CDR1 LNHDA and CDR2 SQIVND come from the germline V gene (reference sequence). The CDR3 length is 16 residues. CDR3 protein: CASSPSGRVRTGELFF. CDR3 nucleotides: TGTGCCAGTAGTCCCTCTGGGAGGGTACGTACCGGGGAGCTGTTTTTT.